A single sample gave rise to the 15 T cell receptor beta chains below, sequenced in a study of identical twins' blood T cells. TCRdb reprocessed the 5' RACE reads via MiXCR and lists one record per CDR3 protein. The sample has roughly 340,000 distinct CDR3 sequences, roughly 27% seen once. The sequenced sample was PBMCs. The origin of the receptors is a woman aged 18-55 years in good health.

The chain recombines TRBV6-5 with TRBJ1-2; D is unclear. Germline CDR1 is MNHEY and CDR2 is SVGAGI. The CDR3 consists of 13 residues. V was pared by 4 bases and J by 2 bases, with 8 bases between. This CDR3 reads CASSFGRNYGYTF. Written as DNA, the CDR3 is TGTGCCAGCAGTTTCGGCAGAAACTATGGCTACACCTTC.

This clonotype has just a few counts. The chain carries TRBV12-3 or TRBV12-4 and TRBJ1-1; the D is unclear. The V end was cut by 7 bases, the J end by 10 bases, with 10 bases between. The CDR3 loop spans 10 amino acids. The CDR3 reads CASTAGLAFF. CDR3 nucleotide sequence: TGTGCCAGCACTGCAGGTCTAGCTTTCTTT.

The rearrangement joins TRBV4-1 to TRBJ2-2; D tentatively reads TRBD1 or TRBD2 (5 bases each). CDR3 size: 16 residues. From germline, CDR1 is MGHRA and CDR2 YSYEKL. Trimming pared 3 bases from V and 1 base from J, leaving 12 bases between. CDR3 nucleotides: TGCGCCAGCAGCCACGCCGGGACGGTGAACACCGGGGAGCTGTTTTTT. Protein product: CASSHAGTVNTGELFF.

In its sample, this clonotype was seen a few times. The rearrangement uses TRBV6-1 and TRBJ2-2, with 7 bases that match TRBD1. The CDR3 consists of 19 residues. Germline-derived CDR1 and CDR2 are MNHNS and SASEGT. V lost 1 base and J lost 2; bases outside the gene matches: 13. In nucleotides, the CDR3 is TGTGCCAGCAGTGAAGGGTGGGACAGTCCTATCTTCAACACCGGGGAGCTGTTTTTT. Protein product: CASSEGWDSPIFNTGELFF.

This clonotype has at least ten counts. The chain combines TRBV5-1 with TRBJ1-2; the match to TRBD1 covers 7 bases. Germline values: CDR1 SGHRS, CDR2 YFSETQ. Unmatched junction bases numbered 4, after V lost 0 bases and J lost 2 bases. The CDR3 runs 15 residues. Here the CDR3 reads CASSLGLTGNYGYTF. DNA for the CDR3: TGCGCCAGCAGCTTGGGGCTGACAGGGAACTATGGCTACACCTTC.

This clonotype was detected only a few times. This sequence joins TRBV29-1 and TRBJ1-1; tentative D call: TRBD1 (6 bases). Germline CDR1 SQVTM, CDR2 ANQGSEA. The CDR3 is 15 amino acids. With 1 base removed from V and 3 bases from J, the gap between germline ends came to 15 bases. As DNA, the CDR3 is TGCAGCGTTGAAGCAGGCGGGGGCCCAGACACTGAAGCTTTCTTT. It is translated as CSVEAGGGPDTEAFF.

Turning to this clonotype: With a much larger clone just one base away, this may be a read error. The rearrangement links TRBV7-2 to TRBJ1-2; D may be TRBD1 (6 bases). Germline V CDR1 and CDR2: SGHTA, FQGNSA. Between the trimmed V and J ends, which lost 5 bases and 6 bases, there was a span of 19 bases. The CDR3 length is 15 residues. CDR3 sequence reads: CASSVSGGSYHGYTF. The DNA for the CDR3 is TGTGCCAGCAGCGTTTCGGGGGGCTCTTACCATGGCTACACCTTC.

This chain connects TRBV7-9 to TRBJ1-1, with D maybe TRBD1 (5 bases). The CDR3 spans 15 residues. V shed 0 bases and J shed 6 bases, with 14 bases lying between them. Germline CDR1 reads SEHNR; CDR2 reads FQNEAQ (reference sequence). CDR3 residues: CASSLAGRGSSEAFF. The CDR3 DNA reads as TGTGCCAGCAGCTTAGCGGGTAGGGGCTCCTCTGAAGCTTTCTTT.

This clonotype was observed a handful of times. The chain is built from TRBV5-1 and TRBJ2-7; D is undetermined. Between the trimmed V and J ends, which lost 2 bases and 7 bases, there was a span of 19 bases. Germline CDR1 SGHRS, CDR2 YFSETQ. This CDR3 contains 15 residues. The CDR3 reads CASSLGTAYPGEQYF. CDR3 nucleotide sequence: TGCGCCAGCAGCTTAGGAACAGCTTACCCAGGAGAGCAGTACTTC.

Notes on this clonotype: With a much larger clone just one base away, this may be a read error. The chain is built from TRBV5-1 and TRBJ2-3; D is perhaps TRBD2 (6 bases). The CDR3 has 13 amino acids. CDR1 and CDR2 from the germline V gene are SGHRS and YFSETQ. CDR3 nucleotides: TGCTCCAGCAGCGTCGGACTACTCGATACGCAGTATTTT. Protein product: CSSSVGLLDTQYF. The whole variable domain, filled in from reference TRBV5-1 and TRBJ2-3, reads KAGVTQTPRYLIKTRGQQVTLSCSPISGHRSVSWYQQTPGQGLQFLFEYFSETQRNKGNFPGRFSGRQFSNSRSEMNVSTLELGDSALYLCSSSVGLLDTQYFGPGTRLTVL.

J is TRBJ1-1 and V is TRBV20-1; D unclear. Germline V gene lookup returns CDR1 DFQATT and CDR2 SNEGSKA (reference sequence). The CDR3 totals 14 residues. The V end was cut by 4 bases, the J end by 4 bases, with 16 bases between. The CDR3 protein is CSAKEDGVPTEAFF. CDR3 sequence (DNA): TGCAGTGCTAAGGAGGACGGCGTTCCCACTGAAGCTTTCTTT.

The chain couples TRBV6-2 or TRBV6-3 to TRBJ1-2; D is unclear. In germline, CDR1 is MNHEY, CDR2 SVGEGT. CDR3 length equals 14 residues. Trimming removed 6 bases at V and 6 bases at J, with 17 bases between. Written as DNA, the CDR3 is TGTGCCAGCAGACGAGACTTGGACTTCCATGGCTACACCTTC. Amino acid sequence: CASRRDLDFHGYTF.

The chain employs TRBV20-1 and TRBJ2-7; perhaps TRBD1 as D (5 bases). The CDR3 is 15 residues long. Per the germline V gene, CDR1 is DFQATT and CDR2 is SNEGSKA (reference sequence). V lost 6 bases and J 2 bases, leaving 20 bases between the germline ends. CDR3 nucleotide sequence: TGCAGTGCCTCCACCTCCTCAGGGATTCCCTACGAGCAGTACTTC. Its protein product is CSASTSSGIPYEQYF.

This clonotype was seen many times. The CDR3 bases are TGTGCCAGCAGTATACAGGGTTACACTGAAGCTTTCTTT. As protein: CASSIQGYTEAFF. The rearrangement joins TRBV6-2 or TRBV6-3 to TRBJ1-1; possibly TRBD1 for D (6 bases). This CDR3 contains 13 residues. Between the trimmed V and J ends, which lost 5 bases and 3 bases, there was a span of 10 bases. Germline V gene lookup returns CDR1 MNHEY and CDR2 SVGEGT.

Turning to this clonotype: This may come from a read error, since a much larger clone is one base off. DNA for the CDR3: TGCGCCAGCAGCCTCAACTCTAAAGATACGCAGTATTTT. Encoded protein: CASSLNSKDTQYF. This rearrangement joins TRBV5-1 to TRBJ2-3; D is uncertain. The CDR3 consists of 13 residues. V lost 4 bases and J 5 bases, leaving 11 bases between the germline ends. Germline lookup yields CDR1 SGHRS and CDR2 YFSETQ.